These T cell receptor beta chains were read from a single sample in a study of monozygotic twins with inflammatory bowel disease. TCRdb reanalyzed the 5' RACE reads, giving one entry per CDR3 protein sequence and no DNA. Its table records approximately 200,000 distinct CDR3 sequences. The specimen sequenced was blood. Receptors originate from a human donor with ulcerative colitis or Crohn's disease, or a healthy co-twin of an affected twin (not recorded which). The CDR3 runs from the conserved cysteine through the conserved F or W.

v_gene,j_gene,CDR3aa
TRBV6-1,TRBJ2-2,CASSVGDFPTRELFF
TRBV2,TRBJ2-7,CASRRGQLYEQYF
TRBV27,TRBJ2-3,CASSLLPAGDTQYF
TRBV27,TRBJ2-5,CASRQEGTGYQETQYF
TRBV28,TRBJ1-2,CASKVGTNYGYTF
TRBV19,TRBJ1-6,CASTLTGGNSPLHF
TRBV20-1,TRBJ2-7,CSATPARGTLHEQYF
TRBV5-1,TRBJ2-2,CASSRGQGGELFF
TRBV5-6,TRBJ2-2,CASSRGVSTGELFF
TRBV5-1,TRBJ2-1,CASSFGAGGDNEQFF
TRBV12-3/TRBV12-4,TRBJ1-3,CASSLRSGSRSGNTIYF
TRBV7-2,TRBJ2-3,CASSQLRGGTLTDTQYF
TRBV7-9,TRBJ2-1,CASSVTASNNEQFF
TRBV12-3/TRBV12-4,TRBJ1-1,CASGTGGNTEAFF
TRBV27,TRBJ2-1,CASRTLGTSGAEQFF
TRBV12-3/TRBV12-4,TRBJ2-1,CASSLEVGSNEQFF
TRBV20-1,TRBJ2-1,CSARDFRGAGEQFF